A selection of T cell receptor beta chains follows, all from one sample in a study of CD8+CD57+ T cells in acquired aplastic anemia. TCRdb redid the calling of the reads with MiXCR, one entry per CDR3 protein. This sample has about 150,000 distinct CDR3 sequences, with 41% found just once. Input material: sorted CD4+, CD8+, or CD8+CD57+ T cells (not recorded which) from PBMCs. The receptor set was obtained from a human donor in good health, serving as a control. Each CDR3 is given with its conserved first and last residue. D genes are given only for firm matches. Not every row has a clone size; where given, it reads once, few, many or a size class.

d_gene	v_gene	j_gene	abundance	CDR3aa	CDR3nt
TRBD1	TRBV20-1	TRBJ2-7	many	CSATTGNDDYEQYF	TGCAGTGCCACGACAGGGAACGATGATTACGAGCAGTACTTC
-	TRBV9	TRBJ1-3	-	CASSVVDSGNTIYF	TGTGCCAGCAGCGTAGTAGACTCTGGAAACACCATATATTTT
-	TRBV7-2	TRBJ2-2	-	CASSLEQTGELFF	TGTGCCAGCAGCTTAGAACAGACCGGGGAGCTGTTTTTT
TRBD1	TRBV11-2	TRBJ2-1	-	CASSPGQAYNEQFF	TGTGCCAGCAGCCCGGGACAGGCCTACAATGAGCAGTTCTTC
-	TRBV18	TRBJ1-1	few	CASSPKTMNTEAFF	TGTGCCAGCTCACCAAAGACCATGAACACTGAAGCTTTCTTT
TRBD1	TRBV4-2	TRBJ1-5	many	CASSQETGGNQPQHF	TGTGCCAGCAGCCAAGAAACAGGGGGCAATCAGCCCCAGCATTTT
TRBD1	TRBV15	TRBJ1-2	-	CATSSRTGAGYGYTF	TGTGCCACCAGCAGCCGGACAGGGGCTGGGTATGGCTACACCTTC
-	TRBV5-1	TRBJ2-7	few	CASSLTGPEQYF	TGCGCCAGCAGCTTGACAGGTCCCGAGCAGTACTTC
-	TRBV20-1	TRBJ2-6	-	CSAVQANSGANVLTF	TGCAGTGCCGTACAGGCTAACTCTGGGGCCAACGTCCTGACTTTC
-	TRBV28	TRBJ1-5	many	CASSLSVSNQPQHF	TGTGCCAGCAGTTTATCCGTTAGCAATCAGCCCCAGCATTTT
-	TRBV15	TRBJ1-2	many	CATSRDLKGYGYTF	TGTGCCACCAGCAGAGATTTGAAGGGTTATGGCTACACCTTC
-	TRBV4-1	TRBJ1-4	few	CASSLTPGTSNEKLFF	TGCGCCAGCAGCTTGACTCCCGGGACTTCTAATGAAAAACTGTTTTTT
-	TRBV11-3	TRBJ2-3	many	CASSLDPSRADTQYF	TGTGCCAGCAGCTTAGATCCGAGCAGGGCAGATACGCAGTATTTT
-	TRBV19	TRBJ1-6	-	CASSVENSPLHF	TGTGCCAGCAGTGTTGAGAATTCACCCCTCCACTTT
-	TRBV5-5	TRBJ1-2	many	CASSQNAAANYGYTF	TGTGCCAGCAGCCAGAATGCAGCCGCTAACTATGGCTACACCTTC
-	TRBV11-1	TRBJ1-5	-	CASSLERGGGQPQHF	TGTGCCAGCAGCTTAGAAAGGGGAGGGGGTCAGCCCCAGCATTTT
TRBD1	TRBV6-1	TRBJ1-5	many	CASRTRGQGAYSNQPQHF	TGTGCCAGCAGAACAAGGGGACAGGGGGCTTATAGCAATCAGCCCCAGCATTTT
TRBD1	TRBV15	TRBJ1-4	many	CATSRGQGKEKLFF	TGTGCCACCAGCCGGGGACAGGGAAAGGAAAAACTGTTTTTT
TRBD2	TRBV10-3	TRBJ2-3	-	CAISVTGGGEDTQYF	TGTGCCATCAGTGTAACGGGGGGGGGCGAAGATACGCAGTATTTT
-	TRBV29-1	TRBJ2-1	-	CSVEPPAPYEQFF	TGCAGCGTCGAACCTCCAGCCCCCTACGAGCAGTTCTTC
-	TRBV6-1	TRBJ2-3	-	CASSELGTPTQYF	TGTGCCAGCAGTGAATTAGGGACTCCTACGCAGTATTTT
-	TRBV11-1	TRBJ2-7	-	CASSLPVADSLSYEQYF	TGTGCCAGCAGCTTACCCGTAGCGGACAGTCTCTCCTACGAGCAGTACTTC
-	TRBV7-2	TRBJ2-3	few	CASSLVTADTQYF	TGTGCCAGCAGCTTAGTTACCGCAGATACGCAGTATTTT
-	TRBV6-1	TRBJ1-6	many	CASSEARAGNSPLHF	TGTGCCAGCAGTGAAGCTAGGGCTGGTAATTCACCCCTCCACTTT
-	TRBV2	TRBJ2-1	-	CASSDRGYNEQFF	TGTGCCAGCAGTGACAGGGGCTACAATGAGCAGTTCTTC
-	TRBV18	TRBJ1-1	few	CASSPTQNTEAFF	TGTGCCAGCTCCCCGACCCAGAACACTGAAGCTTTCTTT
-	TRBV12-3/TRBV12-4	TRBJ1-3	many	CASSFLLGNTIYF	TGTGCCAGCAGTTTTCTCTTGGGAAACACCATATATTTT
-	TRBV12-3/TRBV12-4	TRBJ2-7	many	CANSLAYEQYF	TGTGCCAACAGTTTAGCCTACGAGCAGTACTTC
-	TRBV15	TRBJ2-1	once	CATSRDWNYNEQFF	TGTGCCACCAGCAGAGATTGGAATTACAATGAGCAGTTCTTC
-	TRBV3-1	TRBJ2-7	many	CASSQGYYEQYF	TGTGCCAGCAGCCAGGGGTACTACGAGCAGTACTTC
TRBD1	TRBV20-1	TRBJ1-2	once	CSASRDRGLSGYTF	TGCAGTGCTAGCCGGGACAGGGGGCTGTCTGGCTACACCTTC
-	TRBV29-1	TRBJ1-1	-	CSVERGKSNTEAFF	TGCAGCGTTGAGAGGGGGAAGAGTAACACTGAAGCTTTCTTT
-	TRBV2	TRBJ1-2	-	CASSGRQYGYTF	TGTGCCAGCAGTGGGCGGCAGTATGGCTACACCTTC
-	TRBV5-4	TRBJ2-1	-	CASSLLSGEIYNEQFF	TGTGCCAGCAGCTTGTTGTCGGGAGAGATTTACAATGAGCAGTTCTTC
-	TRBV10-3	TRBJ2-3	many	CAIGAARYTDTQYF	TGTGCCATCGGTGCCGCGCGGTACACAGATACGCAGTATTTT
TRBD1	TRBV29-1	TRBJ2-3	many	CSVGTGTSTDTQYF	TGCAGCGTGGGGACAGGGACAAGCACAGATACGCAGTATTTT
TRBD2	TRBV12-3/TRBV12-4	TRBJ2-1	-	CARGGSGTYNEQFF	TGTGCTAGAGGGGGTAGCGGGACATACAATGAGCAGTTCTTC
-	TRBV7-9	TRBJ1-2	many	CASSLKGNYGYTF	TGTGCCAGCAGTCTTAAAGGGAACTATGGCTACACCTTC
TRBD2	TRBV9	TRBJ2-7	-	CASSASGTSGEQYF	TGTGCCAGCAGCGCCTCGGGGACTAGTGGCGAGCAGTACTTC
TRBD1	TRBV24-1	TRBJ2-1	many	CATGGQGRGNEQFF	TGTGCCACGGGGGGACAGGGTAGGGGCAATGAGCAGTTCTTC
-	TRBV11-2	TRBJ2-4	many	CASSLTRDIQYF	TGTGCCAGCAGCTTGACTAGGGACATTCAGTACTTC
-	TRBV11-2	TRBJ2-7	few	CASSSVLRASSCEQYF	TGCGCCAGCAGCTCCGTCCTGCGAGCTTCCTCCTGCGAGCAGTACTTC
TRBD1	TRBV25-1	TRBJ2-5	many	CASSSDRGSETQYF	TGTGCCAGCAGCTCTGACAGGGGATCAGAGACCCAGTACTTC
-	TRBV5-6	TRBJ2-7	-	CASSLAGYEQCF	TGTGCCAGCAGCTTGGCCGGGTACGAGCAGTGCTTC
-	TRBV25-1	TRBJ1-4	-	CASSGSATNEKLFF	TGTGCCAGCAGTGGCAGCGCAACTAATGAAAAACTGTTTTTT
-	TRBV3-1	TRBJ1-1	-	CASSQVGERTEAFF	TGTGCCAGCAGCCAAGTGGGAGAACGAACTGAAGCTTTCTTT
TRBD1	TRBV6-1	TRBJ1-2	many	CASSRGTGGYGYTF	TGTGCCAGCAGTCGGGGGACAGGGGGCTATGGCTACACCTTC
TRBD1	TRBV9	TRBJ1-5	-	CASSARGTVNQPQHF	TGTGCCAGCAGTGCGCGGGGGACAGTCAACCAGCCCCAGCATTTT
-	TRBV29-1	TRBJ1-2	-	CSVDISGTYGYTF	TGCAGCGTTGATATATCAGGGACCTATGGCTACACCTTC
TRBD1	TRBV7-9	TRBJ1-2	-	CASSPETGGYTF	TGTGCCAGCAGCCCGGAGACAGGGGGCTACACCTTC
-	TRBV10-2	TRBJ2-2	many	CASGGVTGVTGELFF	TGCGCCAGTGGGGGGGTAACAGGGGTGACCGGGGAGCTGTTTTTT
-	TRBV11-2	TRBJ2-5	few	CASSALRGNLETQYF	TGTGCCAGCAGCGCCCTCCGGGGCAACCTCGAGACCCAGTACTTC
-	TRBV6-5	TRBJ1-2	many	CASSYSGRDYGYTF	TGTGCCAGCAGTTACTCGGGGCGAGACTATGGCTACACCTTC
-	TRBV7-2	TRBJ2-5	-	CASSFQGTQETQYF	TGTGCCAGCAGCTTTCAAGGGACGCAAGAGACCCAGTACTTC
-	TRBV7-2	TRBJ2-2	many	CASSLDWPLTGELFF	TGTGCCAGCAGCTTGGACTGGCCTCTAACCGGGGAGCTGTTTTTT
-	TRBV20-1	TRBJ1-6	once	CSAKESVYNSPLHF	TGCAGTGCTAAAGAATCGGTCTATAATTCACCCCTCCACTTT